This paragraph reports one T cell receptor (beta chain). In this sample, this clonotype turned up a few times. Its antigen is still unknown. No base quality information exists; no much larger clone differs at one position. This entry belongs to a study of immune characterization of retroperitoneal liposarcoma (dated by TCRdb to between 2019 and 2020). V lost 5 bases and J lost 0 bases, and the count of bases not matched to a germline gene is 7. Per the germline V gene, SGHVS is the CDR1 and FNYEAQ is the CDR2. From the cysteine through the phenylalanine, the CDR3 covers 16 amino acids. The retained sequence is limited to the CDR3, 48 bases, with the frame set at the first base. The library was produced with PCR. Sequencing was performed on a NextSeq 500. TCRdb passed the public sequencing reads through fastp at Q25 and MiXCR, retaining productive beta sequences. A single entry per CDR3 protein holds the most common genes and DNA from its merged rows. Across this sample there are around 13,000 distinct CDR3 sequences, with approximately 48% seen only once. Over 9% of the sample comes from the top ten.

The source is a female donor with retroperitoneal liposarcoma. Specimen: tumor tissue. The rearrangement joined TRBV7-6 to TRBJ2-1, and TRBD2 matches 7 of the central bases. The DNA is as follows: TGTGCCAGCAGCCCGTTTGGCGGGAGCTCCTACAATGAGCAGTTCTTC. Translated, this is CASSPFGGSSYNEQFF.